Below, one TCR beta chain is given with its context. What it recognizes is unknown. These data are taken from a study of blood T cells in healthy people across ages. General study points: Naive and antigen-experienced cells were not separated, limiting conclusive comparison.

With 0 bases removed from V and 2 bases from J, the gap between germline ends came to 6 bases. The CDR3 has 14 amino acids. From germline, CDR1 is MGHRA and CDR2 YSYEKL. Next came a second PCR, run for roughly 7 to 12 cycles, which used a sample-barcoded 5' primer along with a J-beta primer mix. Each of the cDNA molecules was tagged by a template-switch adaptor with 12 random nucleotides. TCRdb reprocessed the 5' RACE reads via MiXCR and lists one record per CDR3 protein. This sample has approximately 1,700,000 distinct CDR3 sequences, with roughly two fifths found just once. Healthy individuals of Caucasian origin from Russia, aged roughly 6 to 100, served as donors.

The specimen sequenced was blood. This sequence was found in a human donor in good health. The V and J genes are TRBV4-1 and TRBJ2-3; D unresolved. This CDR3 is CASSQDPHTDTQYF. Written as DNA, the CDR3 is TGCGCCAGCAGCCAAGATCCCCACACAGATACGCAGTATTTT.